This T cell receptor beta chain comes out of a study of cytomegalovirus exposure and HLA in healthy donors. The PCR employed 60 Vbeta primers together with 13 Jbeta primers. The repertoire was sequenced with immunoSEQ multiplex PCR; TCRdb's copy has only in-frame clones and lacks some. The top ten clones hold about 11% of a sample with about 140,000 clones, 75% of them seen once. The ends were cut back, 6 bases at V and 4 bases at J, with 7 bases in the middle. CDR1 and CDR2 from the germline V gene are KGHSH and LQKENI. The CDR3 is 12 residues long. This chain connects TRBV18 to TRBJ1-3; D gene unclear. Input material: PBMCs. The TCR comes from a young man in good health and CMV-seropositive. The CDR3 coding sequence is TGTGCCAGCTCGGAACAGGGAAACACCATATATTTT. Translation: CASSEQGNTIYF.